The 13 T cell receptor beta chains given below trace back to one sample, sequenced in a study of shared clonotypes between healthy human individuals. Using immunoSEQ multiplex PCR, the repertoire was profiled, and TCRdb retains in-frame clones only, with some absent. The sample includes about 560,000 clones, roughly 79% of them seen just once. Material for sequencing was PBMCs. The source is a woman between 40 and 50 years old in good health. Some clones in this sample may be carry-over from other donors' samples.

The V gene is TRBV19, the J gene TRBJ2-2, with 9 positions matching TRBD1. V lost 6 bases to trimming and J lost 7 bases; unmatched junction nucleotides: 6. Per the germline V gene, CDR1 is LNHDA and CDR2 is SQIVND (reference sequence). CDR3 length: 14 residues. The DNA for the CDR3 is TGTGCCAGTAGGTCACAGGGGGCTGGCGGGGAGCTGTTTTTT. Translation: CASRSQGAGGELFF.

The chain is built from TRBV23-1 and TRBJ1-1, with D unresolved. TRBV23-1 is designated an ORF whose function remains uncertain. This CDR3 is built from 16 residues. With 0 bases removed from V and 0 bases from J, the gap between germline ends came to 11 bases. The CDR3 bases are TGCGCCAGCAGTCAATCGCGCGACACCCTGAACACTGAAGCTTTCTTT. Its translation is CASSQSRDTLNTEAFF.

V usage is TRBV5-1 and J usage is TRBJ2-2; TRBD2 is a possible D gene (6 bases). Per germline, CDR1 SGHRS and CDR2 YFSETQ. This CDR3 contains 17 residues. Trimming removed 4 bases from V and 3 bases from J, with 19 bases in between. DNA of the CDR3: TGCGCCAGCAGCGAGTTTGGCGCGGGATTAGACACCGGGGAGCTGTTTTTT. Its translation is CASSEFGAGLDTGELFF.

The chain combines TRBV7-8 with TRBJ2-3; D call uncertain. Germline V gene lookup returns CDR1 SGHVS and CDR2 FQNEAQ. The CDR3 runs 13 residues. Deletions cut 3 bases from V and 4 bases from J, with 8 bases between. The CDR3 is CASSFQEPDTQYF. The CDR3 DNA is TGTGCCAGCAGCTTCCAGGAACCAGATACGCAGTATTTT.

V gene TRBV28 combines with J gene TRBJ2-5; TRBD1 is a possible D gene (6 bases). Trimming stripped 2 bases from V and 5 bases from J, with 12 bases between. The CDR3 is 14 amino acids. Germline CDR1 MDHEN, CDR2 SYDVKM. For the CDR3, the DNA is TGTGCCAGCAGTTTAAGGACAGTCGGGGAGACCCAGTACTTC. Its translation: CASSLRTVGETQYF.

The chain is built from TRBV28 and TRBJ1-5; D perhaps matches TRBD1 (5 bases). Germline V gene sequence: CDR1 MDHEN, CDR2 SYDVKM. The CDR3 is 14 amino acids. Between the trimmed V and J ends, which lost 4 bases and 7 bases, there was a span of 14 bases. The CDR3 region has the DNA TGTGCCAGCAGTTCCGGGACTCTAAGGCAGCCCCAGCATTTT. Translating gives CASSSGTLRQPQHF.

The J gene is TRBJ1-2, the V gene TRBV9, with D maybe TRBD1 (5 bases). This CDR3 has 13 residues. V was clipped by 0 bases and J by 3 bases, with 6 bases between them. From germline, CDR1 is SGDLS and CDR2 YYNGEE. The CDR3 protein is CASSVVRDYGYTF. The CDR3 DNA is TGTGCCAGCAGCGTAGTCAGGGACTATGGCTACACCTTC.

The genes are TRBV11-2 and TRBJ2-7; perhaps TRBD2 as D (7 bases). Per the germline V gene, CDR1 is SGHAT and CDR2 is FQNNGV. The V end was cut by 2 bases, the J end by 6 bases, with 20 bases between. CDR3 length: 16 amino acids. CDR3 in amino acids: CASSLLVGGRGREQYF. The CDR3 DNA reads TGTGCCAGCAGCTTACTGGTCGGGGGGCGAGGTCGCGAGCAGTACTTC. The variable domain in full, completed from reference TRBV11-2 and TRBJ2-7, reads EAGVAQSPRYKIIEKRQSVAFWCNPISGHATLYWYQQILGQGPKLLIQFQNNGVVDDSQLPKDRFSAERLKGVDSTLKIQPAKLEDSAVYLCASSLLVGGRGREQYFGPGTRLTVT.

This chain connects TRBV4-1 to TRBJ2-5; the D gene is possibly TRBD2 (6 bases). The CDR3 is 14 amino acids. The germline CDR1 and CDR2 sequences are MGHRA and YSYEKL. The ends were cut back, 1 base at V and 5 bases at J, with 11 bases in the middle. In DNA, the CDR3 is TGCGCCAGCAGCCAAGTTCCGGGAGAGGAGACCCAGTACTTC. Translation: CASSQVPGEETQYF.

With respect to this clone: This likely stems from a read error, as it lies one base from a far larger clone. The sample has other DNA sequences that encode this CDR3 too. The chain employs TRBV6-1 and TRBJ2-6; tentative D call: TRBD2 (5 bases). Trimming shortened V by 2 bases and J by 0 bases, and 8 bases separated the two germline ends. Germline values: CDR1 MNHNS, CDR2 SASEGT. CDR3 length equals 16 residues. Here the CDR3 DNA reads TGTGCCAGCAGTGAACTGGACTTCTCTGGGGCCAACGTCCTGACTTTC. Translation gives CASSELDFSGANVLTF.

Points on this clone: With a much larger clone just one base away, this may be a read error. The J gene is TRBJ2-2, the V gene TRBV7-2, with D perhaps TRBD1 (6 bases). CDR1 is SGHTA, CDR2 FQGNSA, per germline. Trimming left V 3 bases short and J 2 bases short, with 7 bases between. This CDR3 is 14 amino acids long. CDR3 protein: CASSLGHNTGELFF. CDR3 DNA sequence: TGTGCCAGCAGCTTGGGACACAACACCGGGGAGCTGTTTTTT.

The gene calls are TRBV18 and TRBJ1-4, with no clear D. The CDR3 extends over 15 amino acids. Trimming removed 3 bases from V and 14 bases from J, with 22 bases in between. The V gene's germline CDR1 is KGHSH and CDR2 LQKENI. The CDR3: CASSPNLVPGKGLFF. DNA for the CDR3: TGTGCCAGCTCACCCAATTTAGTGCCCGGAAAAGGGCTGTTTTTT.

This clone appeared a single time. This sequence may be a read error, since a much larger clone differs from it by one base. The chain is built from TRBV10-2 and TRBJ2-7; a possible D gene is TRBD1 (6 bases). Germline assignment: CDR1 WSHSY and CDR2 SAAADI. CDR3 length: 14 residues. The CDR3 protein is CAGSEAGTTYEQYF. The CDR3 nucleotides are TGCGCCGGCAGTGAGGCCGGGACAACCTACGAGCAGTACTTC.